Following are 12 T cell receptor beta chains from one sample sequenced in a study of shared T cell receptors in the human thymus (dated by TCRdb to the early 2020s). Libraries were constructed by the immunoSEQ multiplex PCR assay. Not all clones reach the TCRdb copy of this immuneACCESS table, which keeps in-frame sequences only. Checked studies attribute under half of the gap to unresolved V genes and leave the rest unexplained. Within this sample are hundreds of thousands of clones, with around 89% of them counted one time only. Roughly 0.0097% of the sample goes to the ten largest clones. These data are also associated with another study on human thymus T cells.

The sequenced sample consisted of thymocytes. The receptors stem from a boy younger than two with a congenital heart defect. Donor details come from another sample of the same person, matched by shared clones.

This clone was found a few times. The CDR3 sequence is CASHLYGTQNTEAFF. For the CDR3, the DNA is TGTGCCAGCCATCTTTACGGGACACAGAACACTGAAGCTTTCTTT. The V gene is TRBV5-8, the J gene TRBJ1-1; tentatively, D is TRBD1 (6 bases). The CDR3 consists of 15 residues. V lost 7 bases, J lost 1 base, and 17 bases lay in between. Germline V gene data show CDR1 as SGHTS and CDR2 as YDEGEE.

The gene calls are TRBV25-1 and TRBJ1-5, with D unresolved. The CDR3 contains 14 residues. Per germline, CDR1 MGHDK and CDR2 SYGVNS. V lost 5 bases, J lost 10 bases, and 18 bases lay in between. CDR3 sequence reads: CASSQGSLLLPQHF. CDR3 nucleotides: TGTGCCAGCAGTCAAGGGAGTCTTCTGCTCCCCCAGCATTTT.

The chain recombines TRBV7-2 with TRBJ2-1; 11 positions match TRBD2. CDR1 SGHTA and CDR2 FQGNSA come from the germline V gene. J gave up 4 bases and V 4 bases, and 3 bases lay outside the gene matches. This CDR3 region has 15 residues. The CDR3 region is CASSSLAGVYNEQFF. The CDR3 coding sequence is TGTGCCAGCAGCTCACTAGCGGGAGTATACAATGAGCAGTTCTTC.

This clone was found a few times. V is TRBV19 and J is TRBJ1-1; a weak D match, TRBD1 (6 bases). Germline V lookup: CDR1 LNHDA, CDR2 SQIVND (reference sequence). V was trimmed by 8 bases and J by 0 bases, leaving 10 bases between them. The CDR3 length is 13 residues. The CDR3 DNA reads TGTGCCAGTCCGGGACAACTGAACACTGAAGCTTTCTTT. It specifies CASPGQLNTEAFF.

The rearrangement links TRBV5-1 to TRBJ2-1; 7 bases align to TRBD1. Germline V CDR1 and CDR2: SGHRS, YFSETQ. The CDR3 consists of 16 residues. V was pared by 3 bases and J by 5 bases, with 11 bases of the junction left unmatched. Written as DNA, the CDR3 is TGCGCCAGCAGCTGCGCTAGACAGGGAGATGACAATGAGCAGTTCTTC. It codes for CASSCARQGDDNEQFF.

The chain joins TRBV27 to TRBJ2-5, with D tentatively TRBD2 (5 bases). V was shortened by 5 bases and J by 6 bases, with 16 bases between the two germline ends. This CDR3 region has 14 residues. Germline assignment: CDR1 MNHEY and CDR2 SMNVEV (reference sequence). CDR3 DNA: TGTGCCAGCAGTCCTCGGGAACCAGGCCAGACCCAGTACTTC. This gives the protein CASSPREPGQTQYF.

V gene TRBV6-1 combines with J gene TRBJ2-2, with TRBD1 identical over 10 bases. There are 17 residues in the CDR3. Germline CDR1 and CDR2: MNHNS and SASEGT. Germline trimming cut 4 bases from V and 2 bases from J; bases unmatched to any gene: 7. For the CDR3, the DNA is TGTGCCAGCAGTGGGCGGGACAGGGGTTACAACACCGGGGAGCTGTTTTTT. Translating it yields CASSGRDRGYNTGELFF.

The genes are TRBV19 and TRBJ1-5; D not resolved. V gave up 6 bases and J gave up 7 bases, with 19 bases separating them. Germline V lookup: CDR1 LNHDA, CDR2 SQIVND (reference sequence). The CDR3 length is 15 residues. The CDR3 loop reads CASSPPGGLRQPQHF. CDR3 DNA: TGTGCCAGTAGCCCGCCGGGAGGGTTGAGGCAGCCCCAGCATTTT. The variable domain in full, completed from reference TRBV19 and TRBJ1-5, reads DGGITQSPKYLFRKEGQNVTLSCEQNLNHDAMYWYRQDPGQGLRLIYYSQIVNDFQKGDIAEGYSVSREKKESFPLTVTSAQKNPTAFYLCASSPPGGLRQPQHFGDGTRLSIL.

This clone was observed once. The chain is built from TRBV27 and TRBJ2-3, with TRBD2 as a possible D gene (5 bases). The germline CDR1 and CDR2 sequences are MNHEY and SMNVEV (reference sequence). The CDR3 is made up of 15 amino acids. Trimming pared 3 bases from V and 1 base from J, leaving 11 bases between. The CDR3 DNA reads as TGTGCCAGCAGTTTTTCACTAGGGCGCACAGATACGCAGTATTTT. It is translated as CASSFSLGRTDTQYF.

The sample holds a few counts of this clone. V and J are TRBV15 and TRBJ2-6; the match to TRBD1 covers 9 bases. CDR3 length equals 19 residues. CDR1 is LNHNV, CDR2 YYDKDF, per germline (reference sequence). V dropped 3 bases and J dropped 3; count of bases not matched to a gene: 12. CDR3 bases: TGTGCCACCAGCAGGGCCGGGACAGGGCACTTACATGGGGCCAACGTCCTGACTTTC. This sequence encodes CATSRAGTGHLHGANVLTF.

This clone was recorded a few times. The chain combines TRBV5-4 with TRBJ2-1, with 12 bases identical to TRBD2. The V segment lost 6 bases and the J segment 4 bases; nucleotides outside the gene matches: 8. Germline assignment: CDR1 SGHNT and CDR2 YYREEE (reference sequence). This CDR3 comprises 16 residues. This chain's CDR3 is CASTRDGLAGYNEQFF. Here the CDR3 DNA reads TGTGCCAGCACCCGGGATGGACTAGCGGGGTACAATGAGCAGTTCTTC.

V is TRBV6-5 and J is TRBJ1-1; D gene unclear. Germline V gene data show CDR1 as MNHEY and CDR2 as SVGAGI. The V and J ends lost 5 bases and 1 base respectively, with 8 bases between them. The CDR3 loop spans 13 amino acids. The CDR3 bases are TGTGCCAGCAGTGGAGTAGCGAACACTGAAGCTTTCTTT. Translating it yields CASSGVANTEAFF.